This T cell receptor (beta chain) was captured in a study of cytomegalovirus exposure and HLA in healthy donors. Whole-study results and caveats: As was reported, the HLA-A and HLA-B alleles of most subjects were accurately predicted from TCR beta sequences. Associated with cytomegalovirus, according to the listing, were 150 to 200 TCR beta chains. Links to common viral pathogens appeared, in a later analysis, for several of the most significant clusters.

The CDR3 spans 14 residues. Germline V gives CDR1 SGHTA, CDR2 FQGNSA. J lost 0 bases, V lost 5 bases, and 3 bases had no gene match. With 60 Vbeta and 13 Jbeta primers, the PCR was carried out. Clones were read by immunoSEQ multiplex PCR, and TCRdb kept only the in-frame ones, dropping some. The sample yields approximately 80,000 clones, of which the top ten take up 3% to 4.5%. To note about this clone: Its target is unknown.

The rearrangement joins TRBV7-2 to TRBJ1-2; 7 bases are a match to TRBD1. This receptor was obtained from a man younger than 35 in good health and CMV-seropositive. What was sequenced was PBMCs. The CDR3 sequence: CASSQGTANYGYTF. Here the CDR3 DNA reads TGTGCCAGCAGCCAAGGGACAGCTAACTATGGCTACACCTTC.